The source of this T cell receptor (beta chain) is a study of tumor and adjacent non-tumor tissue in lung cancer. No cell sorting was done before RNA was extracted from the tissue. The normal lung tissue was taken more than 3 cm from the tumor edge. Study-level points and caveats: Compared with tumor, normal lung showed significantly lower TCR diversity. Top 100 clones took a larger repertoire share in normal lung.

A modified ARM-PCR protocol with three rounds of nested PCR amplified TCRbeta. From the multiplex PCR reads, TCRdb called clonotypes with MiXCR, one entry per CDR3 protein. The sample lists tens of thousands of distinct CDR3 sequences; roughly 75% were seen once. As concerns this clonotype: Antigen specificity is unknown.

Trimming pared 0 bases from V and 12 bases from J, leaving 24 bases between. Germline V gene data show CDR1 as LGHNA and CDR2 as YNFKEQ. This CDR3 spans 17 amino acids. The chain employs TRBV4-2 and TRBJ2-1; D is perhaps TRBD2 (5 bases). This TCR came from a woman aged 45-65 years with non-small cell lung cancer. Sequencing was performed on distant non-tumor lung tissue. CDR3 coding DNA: TGTGCCAGCAGCCAAGATTCGGTTAGCGCGAGTTTGTATGGGCAGTTCTTC. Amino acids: CASSQDSVSASLYGQFF.